The sequence of this T cell receptor beta chain was determined in a study of identical twins. Findings and limits, study-wide: Beta out-of-frame sequences displayed a weaker excess of sharing between twins. Clonotypes of the beta chain that were abundant in cord blood carried fewer insertions (memory repertoires showed none).

The CDR3 sequence is 12 residues long. V lost 6 bases to trimming and J lost 9 bases, with 12 bases between them. Notes on this clonotype: Its antigen remains unidentified.

TCRdb recomputed calls from the 5' RACE reads with MiXCR, one row per CDR3 protein. The table has around 480,000 distinct CDR3 sequences, roughly 13% seen once. This sample also appeared in a second study, on yellow fever vaccine responses in identical twins. This second report adds: Twins' vaccine T cell responses reportedly seemed partly convergent and partly personalized.

The sequence was collected from a woman under 30 in good health. This chain links TRBV12-3 or TRBV12-4 with TRBJ2-1; maybe TRBD1 (5 bases). The sample was CD4+ T cells sorted from blood. Here the CDR3 reads CASSPQGPEQFF. The CDR3 DNA follows: TGTGCCAGCAGCCCGCAGGGCCCTGAGCAGTTCTTC.